The 24 T cell receptor beta chains listed next were all sequenced from one sample in a study of T cells in Graves' hyperthyroidism and ophthalmopathy. RNA transcripts gave rise to amplified TCR beta CDR3 regions. The study used the HTBI primer set for a first-round RT-PCR of the TCR CDR3. TCRdb passed the multiplex PCR reads through MiXCR, listing each CDR3 protein once. The data show roughly 380,000 distinct CDR3 sequences, with roughly 14% seen just once and less than 25% held by the top ten. Sequencing input: blood. The receptors were gathered from a man aged 25-45 years with Graves' hyperthyroidism that later progressed to Graves' ophthalmopathy.

In its sample, this clonotype was seen many times. The rearrangement joins TRBV20-1 to TRBJ1-5, with D perhaps matching TRBD1 (6 bases). Germline V gene lookup returns CDR1 DFQATT and CDR2 SNEGSKA (reference sequence). V lost 4 bases and J lost 2, with 18 bases in between. The CDR3 extends over 16 amino acids. CDR3 amino acids: CSANPTTGLGNQPQHF. CDR3 in DNA: TGCAGTGCTAATCCCACTACAGGGTTGGGCAATCAGCCCCAGCATTTT.

Many counts were recorded for this clonotype. The chain uses TRBV12-3 or TRBV12-4 and TRBJ2-7; a possible D gene is TRBD2 (5 bases). This CDR3 has 15 residues. Trimming left V 3 bases short and J 0 bases short, with 12 bases between. CDR3 sequence: CASSFGVSYSYEQYF. The CDR3 DNA reads TGTGCCAGCAGTTTCGGGGTCAGCTACTCCTACGAGCAGTACTTC.

This clonotype appeared many times. The chain combines TRBV27 with TRBJ2-3, with D maybe TRBD2 (6 bases). CDR3 length equals 15 residues. The V gene lost 5 bases and the J gene lost 4 bases, with 16 bases spanning the gap. Per germline, CDR1 MNHEY and CDR2 SMNVEV (reference sequence). CDR3 DNA sequence: TGTGCCAGCAGTGACGCAGGGAGGAGGGCAGATACGCAGTATTTT. It translates to CASSDAGRRADTQYF.

The chain has TRBV6-4 and TRBJ2-1; 9 bases match TRBD1. Trimming removed 2 bases from V and 7 bases from J; junction bases left unmatched: 6. The CDR3 has 15 residues. Per the germline V gene, CDR1 is MRHNA and CDR2 is SNTAGT. CDR3: CASSDDGTGKNEQFF. CDR3 DNA: TGTGCCAGCAGTGACGACGGGACAGGGAAAAATGAGCAGTTCTTC.

CDR3 sequence: CASSSRGREETQYF. The CDR3 bases are TGCGCCAGCAGCTCCCGAGGGCGGGAAGAGACCCAGTACTTC. This chain links TRBV5-1 with TRBJ2-5; possibly TRBD2 for D (5 bases). The germline gives CDR1 SGHRS, CDR2 YFSETQ. With 3 bases removed from V and 3 bases from J, the gap between germline ends came to 12 bases. The CDR3 has 14 amino acids.

This clonotype was counted only a few times. The chain carries TRBV7-9 and TRBJ1-5; D remains ambiguous. This CDR3 is built from 15 residues. Per the germline V gene, CDR1 is SEHNR and CDR2 is FQNEAQ (reference sequence). V was cut by 5 bases and J by 0 bases, with 11 bases left in between. The CDR3 protein is CASSQDGNSNQPQHF. CDR3 nucleotides: TGTGCCAGCAGCCAGGACGGTAATAGCAATCAGCCCCAGCATTTT.

Remarks on this clonotype: A much larger clonotype is one base distant, so this may be a read error. The rearrangement links TRBV7-9 to TRBJ1-1; unclear D gene. This CDR3 region has 13 residues. Per germline, CDR1 SEHNR and CDR2 FQNEAQ (reference sequence). Trimming stripped 4 bases from V and 4 bases from J, with 10 bases between. The CDR3 sequence is CASSSVGPTEAFF. As DNA, the CDR3 is TGTGCCAGCAGCTCAGTAGGGCCCACTGAAGCTTTCTTT.

This clonotype was counted a few times. In DNA form, the CDR3 reads TGTGCCAGCAGCGCCCCCGTGGGGCGCAATGAAGCTTTCTTT. This sequence encodes CASSAPVGRNEAFF. J is TRBJ1-1 and V is TRBV7-9; tentatively, D is TRBD1 (5 bases). This CDR3 comprises 14 residues. Germline V gene sequence: CDR1 SEHNR, CDR2 FQNEAQ (reference sequence). Trimming shortened V by 5 bases and J by 7 bases, and 17 bases separated the two germline ends.

This clonotype was observed at least ten times. V gene TRBV20-1 combines with J gene TRBJ1-1; D not certain. The CDR3 has 16 amino acids. In germline, CDR1 is DFQATT, CDR2 SNEGSKA (reference sequence). The V gene lost 6 bases and the J gene lost 1 base, with 21 bases spanning the gap. The CDR3 DNA follows: TGCAGTGCCCCCGGGATGGGGTGGGATCAGAACACTGAAGCTTTCTTT. As protein: CSAPGMGWDQNTEAFF.

In its sample, this clonotype was seen many times. The V call is TRBV2, the J call TRBJ1-5; D is unclear. This CDR3 is built from 14 residues. V was shortened by 3 bases and J by 6 bases, with 12 bases between the two germline ends. Germline assignment: CDR1 SNHLY and CDR2 FYNNEI. The CDR3 coding sequence is TGTGCCAGCAGTGAGCTGTCAGTGGGTCAGCCCCAGCATTTT. This encodes CASSELSVGQPQHF.

Many counts were recorded for this clonotype. The J gene is TRBJ1-5, the V gene TRBV12-3 or TRBV12-4; tentatively, D is TRBD1 (5 bases). This CDR3 is 14 amino acids long. V gave up 7 bases and J gave up 6 bases, with 16 bases separating them. CDR3 in DNA: TGTGCCAGCACCCCCGGGGGGGACGCTCAGCCCCAGCATTTT. Translated, it gives CASTPGGDAQPQHF.

Many counts were recorded for this clonotype. The chain's CDR3 is CASSLEVPSTDTQYF. In DNA, the CDR3 is TGTGCCAGCAGCTTAGAGGTGCCTAGCACAGATACGCAGTATTTT. The V call is TRBV11-2, the J call TRBJ2-3; D is ambiguous. The germline V gene encodes CDR1 SGHAT and CDR2 FQNNGV. The CDR3 has 15 amino acids. Trimming removed 0 bases at V and 0 bases at J, with 7 bases between.

This clonotype turned up a few times. V is TRBV5-6 and J is TRBJ1-6; D unresolved. This CDR3 is built from 15 residues. In germline, CDR1 is SGHDT, CDR2 YYEEEE. Trimming cost V 7 bases and J 7 bases, with 18 bases left between them. This chain's CDR3 is CASARAERSNSPLHF. In DNA, the CDR3 is TGTGCCAGCGCCCGGGCCGAGCGATCGAATTCACCCCTCCACTTT.

The gene calls are TRBV10-3 and TRBJ2-3; 10 bases are a match to TRBD2. CDR3 length: 15 residues. J gave up 4 bases and V 7 bases, and 8 bases lay outside the gene matches. CDR1 and CDR2 (germline): ENHRY, SYGVKD. CDR3 in DNA: TGTGCCATCACCAGAGCGGGAGGGACGGCAGATACGCAGTATTTT. The encoded protein is CAITRAGGTADTQYF.

This clonotype was picked up many times. The chain joins TRBV18 to TRBJ2-5; D call uncertain. CDR1 is KGHSH, CDR2 LQKENI, per germline. The V gene lost 1 base and the J gene lost 5 bases, with 2 bases spanning the gap. The CDR3 runs 11 residues. The CDR3 DNA reads TGTGCCAGCTCACCACTGGAGACCCAGTACTTC. Protein sequence: CASSPLETQYF.

This clonotype showed up just a few times. The chain is built from TRBV13 and TRBJ1-6; no clear D gene. The V gene's germline CDR1 is PRHDT and CDR2 FYEKMQ (reference sequence). The CDR3 extends over 16 amino acids. V was pared by 3 bases and J by 0 bases, with 9 bases between. For the CDR3, the DNA is TGTGCCAGCAGCTTCGGCGGGCTCTCCTATAATTCACCCCTCCACTTT. Protein product: CASSFGGLSYNSPLHF.

This clonotype was counted only a few times. V and J are TRBV24-1 and TRBJ2-3, with 9 bases matching TRBD1. The length of the CDR3 is 17 residues. Germline V gives CDR1 KGHDR, CDR2 SFDVKD. V gave up 1 base and J gave up 1 base; unmatched junction bases: 5. The CDR3 region is CATSDLGRTGGTDTQYF. The CDR3 nucleotides read TGTGCCACCAGTGATTTAGGCAGGACAGGGGGCACAGATACGCAGTATTTT.

This clonotype was counted only a few times. V and J are TRBV30 and TRBJ1-2; a weak D match, TRBD1 (5 bases). The V gene lost 0 bases and the J gene lost 2 bases, with 7 bases spanning the gap. Germline CDR1 and CDR2: GTSNPN and SVGIG (reference sequence). The CDR3 has 13 residues. The CDR3 DNA sequence: TGTGCCTGGAGTGTTGAGGGGAACTATGGCTACACCTTC. This sequence encodes CAWSVEGNYGYTF.

This clonotype has a count of ten or more. The chain has TRBV7-6 and TRBJ2-5; TRBD2 matches 10 bases. The CDR3 loop spans 15 amino acids. Germline CDR1 and CDR2: SGHVS and FNYEAQ. The trim removed 5 bases at V and 4 bases at J, leaving 7 bases unmatched. Written as DNA, the CDR3 is TGTGCCAGCAGCCCCACAGCGGGGGGGCCAGAGACCCAGTACTTC. Its translation is CASSPTAGGPETQYF.

This clonotype was picked up many times. The chain employs TRBV2 and TRBJ1-5, with D possibly matching TRBD1 (6 bases). This CDR3 is 17 amino acids long. The germline gives CDR1 SNHLY, CDR2 FYNNEI. V was clipped by 6 bases and J by 1 base, with 19 bases between them. Here the CDR3 reads CASSPRQIDRSNQPQHF. CDR3 sequence (DNA): TGTGCCAGCAGCCCTCGGCAGATAGACAGGAGCAATCAGCCCCAGCATTTT.

The V and J genes are TRBV6-1 and TRBJ2-3; D gene uncertain. Trimming took off 7 bases at V and 3 bases at J, with 8 bases between the two ends. The CDR3 loop spans 12 amino acids. Germline lookup yields CDR1 MNHNS and CDR2 SASEGT. CDR3 in DNA: TGTGCCAGCACAATGGGGACAGATACGCAGTATTTT. Its translation is CASTMGTDTQYF.

The table lists this clonotype with many counts. The chain uses TRBV20-1 and TRBJ1-6; tentative D call: TRBD1 (6 bases). Trimming removed 0 bases from V and 8 bases from J, with 17 bases in between. CDR3 length: 16 residues. Looked up from germline, CDR1 is DFQATT and CDR2 is SNEGSKA (reference sequence). The CDR3: CSARDTGGGFDSPLHF. The CDR3 DNA reads TGCAGTGCTAGAGATACCGGGGGGGGCTTCGATTCACCCCTCCACTTT.

This clonotype was recorded a few times. The J gene is TRBJ2-3, the V gene TRBV29-1; TRBD2 matches 7 bases. Germline assignment: CDR1 SQVTM and CDR2 ANQGSEA. V lost 3 bases to trimming and J lost 4 bases; unmatched junction nucleotides: 4. The CDR3 covers 13 residues. CDR3 amino acids: CSVEGGAADTQYF. DNA of the CDR3: TGCAGCGTTGAGGGAGGGGCCGCAGATACGCAGTATTTT.

The chain recombines TRBV20-1 with TRBJ2-2, with 7 bases that match TRBD2. V lost 6 bases and J lost 4; bases outside the gene matches: 11. The CDR3 spans 15 residues. Germline V gene sequence: CDR1 DFQATT, CDR2 SNEGSKA (reference sequence). The CDR3 coding sequence is TGCAGTGCGCCACTAAGCGGGGCCGGCACCGGGGAGCTGTTTTTT. Its protein product is CSAPLSGAGTGELFF.